One and the same sample provided the 23 T cell receptor beta chains below, sequenced in a study of blood T cell repertoires in COVID-19. Data came from immunoSEQ multiplex PCR; TCRdb stores just in-frame clones and leaves some out. The sample yields about 230,000 clones, around 83% seen once. Sequencing was done on a sample of peripheral blood. All receptors come from a man older than 75 with acute or convalescent COVID-19.

This clone was picked up one time. This chain connects TRBV27 to TRBJ2-1; 12 bases align to TRBD2. Trimming at V came to 6 bases and at J to 6 bases, leaving 0 bases not matched to a gene. The CDR3 covers 13 residues. Germline V gives CDR1 MNHEY, CDR2 SMNVEV (reference sequence). The CDR3 DNA is TGTGCCAGCAGACTAGCGGGAGGCAATGAGCAGTTCTTC. Its translation is CASRLAGGNEQFF.

The chain joins TRBV5-1 to TRBJ2-2, with TRBD2 matching 15 bases. V shed 1 base, J shed 3 bases, and the junction held 13 bases outside the gene matches. The germline gives CDR1 SGHRS, CDR2 YFSETQ. The CDR3 spans 21 residues. DNA of the CDR3: TGCGCCAGCAGCTTGACTATTCCGGGACTAGCGGGAGGAGGGGACACCGGGGAGCTGTTTTTT. It encodes CASSLTIPGLAGGGDTGELFF.

This chain connects TRBV7-2 to TRBJ1-1; unclear D gene. V was pared by 4 bases and J by 2 bases, with 14 bases between. Germline V gene sequence: CDR1 SGHTA, CDR2 FQGNSA. This CDR3 has 15 amino acids. The CDR3 DNA sequence: TGTGCCAGCAGCTCGTACAGCGGAACCAACACTGAAGCTTTCTTT. Its protein product is CASSSYSGTNTEAFF.

The chain uses TRBV2 and TRBJ2-7; 7 bases are a match to TRBD1. Germline V gene lookup returns CDR1 SNHLY and CDR2 FYNNEI. This CDR3 is built from 15 residues. Unmatched junction bases numbered 7, after V lost 5 bases and J lost 0 bases. CDR3 nucleotide sequence: TGTGCCAGCAGTTCACAGGGGTCCCTCTCCTACGAGCAGTACTTC. Its protein is CASSSQGSLSYEQYF.

V is TRBV27 and J is TRBJ2-5; 10 bases line up with TRBD2. The V and J ends lost 5 bases and 5 bases, in that order; junction bases with no gene match: 8. Germline CDR1 and CDR2: MNHEY and SMNVEV (reference sequence). This CDR3 has 15 residues. Written as DNA, the CDR3 is TGTGCCAGCAGTCCTGGACTAGCGGATGGGGAGACCCAGTACTTC. Encoded protein: CASSPGLADGETQYF.

CDR3 in amino acids: CASSLGFYGGPGNEQFF. In DNA form, the CDR3 reads TGTGCCAGCAGCTTAGGTTTTTACGGGGGGCCGGGGAATGAGCAGTTCTTC. The V call is TRBV7-2, the J call TRBJ2-1; TRBD2 is a possible D gene (7 bases). Deletions cut 1 base from V and 7 bases from J, with 20 bases between. The CDR3 is 17 residues long. CDR1 is SGHTA, CDR2 FQGNSA, per germline.

V and J are TRBV7-7 and TRBJ2-7; D is unresolved. V dropped 3 bases and J dropped 5 bases, with 20 bases sitting between them. CDR3 length: 16 residues. Germline V lookup: CDR1 SSHAT, CDR2 FNYEAQ (reference sequence). The DNA for the CDR3 is TGTGCCAGCAGCTTGACCCTGGCCAGCCGGAGAGACGAGCAGTACTTC. Amino acids: CASSLTLASRRDEQYF.

The rearrangement links TRBV6-1 to TRBJ1-4; 7 bases match TRBD1. V dropped 1 base and J dropped 6; count of bases not matched to a gene: 5. The CDR3 sequence is 15 residues long. CDR1 and CDR2 (germline): MNHNS, SASEGT. The CDR3 sequence is CASSEGQGRHEKLFF. The CDR3 nucleotides are TGTGCCAGCAGTGAAGGACAGGGTAGACATGAAAAACTGTTTTTT.

This clone was seen more than once but under ten times. The V gene is TRBV4-1, the J gene TRBJ2-1, with D possibly matching TRBD2 (7 bases). Germline CDR1 MGHRA, CDR2 YSYEKL. Trimming pared 4 bases from V and 7 bases from J, leaving 14 bases between. This CDR3 comprises 14 residues. CDR3 sequence (DNA): TGCGCCAGCAGCCCACCGGGGGGCTGGAATGAGCAGTTCTTC. Translated, it gives CASSPPGGWNEQFF.

The chain is built from TRBV11-3 and TRBJ2-1; possible D gene TRBD2, 6 bases. V was clipped by 3 bases and J by 9 bases, with 21 bases between them. CDR3 size: 16 residues. The germline gives CDR1 SGHNT, CDR2 YENEEA. The CDR3 sequence is CASSFGGAEQHREQFF. Here the CDR3 DNA reads TGTGCCAGCAGCTTCGGCGGGGCCGAGCAACATCGTGAGCAGTTCTTC.

The rearrangement joins TRBV5-1 to TRBJ1-2, with D possibly TRBD1 on 6 matching bases. The CDR3 sequence is 14 residues long. Trimming removed 6 bases at V and 3 bases at J, with 15 bases between. Germline assignment: CDR1 SGHRS and CDR2 YFSETQ. The CDR3 DNA reads as TGCGCCAGCAAGGTGGACAGCCGAGACTATGGCTACACCTTC. The encoded protein is CASKVDSRDYGYTF.

The chain couples TRBV19 to TRBJ2-2; D is perhaps TRBD2 (5 bases). This CDR3 is built from 15 residues. CDR1 and CDR2 (germline): LNHDA, SQIVND (reference sequence). V shed 8 bases and J shed 1 base, with 14 bases lying between them. CDR3 residues: CASEVRALNTGELFF. The CDR3 DNA sequence: TGTGCCAGTGAGGTGAGGGCCCTGAACACCGGGGAGCTGTTTTTT.

The chain links TRBV20-1 to TRBJ2-1, with D possibly TRBD2 on 6 matching bases. Germline CDR1 and CDR2: DFQATT and SNEGSKA (reference sequence). The V gene lost 3 bases and the J gene lost 4 bases, with 10 bases spanning the gap. The CDR3 loop spans 13 amino acids. The CDR3 loop reads CSASEGLYNEQFF. CDR3 DNA: TGCAGTGCTAGTGAGGGACTTTACAATGAGCAGTTCTTC.

This clone was seen once. The DNA for the CDR3 is TGTGCCAGCATCGGCAATGAGCAGTTCTTC. Translating it yields CASIGNEQFF. The chain uses TRBV2 and TRBJ2-1; D is uncertain. This CDR3 has 10 residues. Germline loops: CDR1 SNHLY, CDR2 FYNNEI. V was trimmed by 7 bases and J by 6 bases, leaving 4 bases between them.

The gene calls are TRBV5-1 and TRBJ2-7, with 13 bases that match TRBD2. Looked up from germline, CDR1 is SGHRS and CDR2 is YFSETQ. This CDR3 has 17 residues. V lost 0 bases and J lost 1; bases outside the gene matches: 4. The CDR3 sequence is CASSLGGTSGASYEQYF. For the CDR3, the DNA is TGCGCCAGCAGCTTGGGGGGGACTAGCGGGGCATCCTACGAGCAGTACTTC.

The J gene is TRBJ2-7, the V gene TRBV5-4, with D uncertain. V lost 0 bases and J 6 bases, leaving 13 bases between the germline ends. Germline V lookup: CDR1 SGHNT, CDR2 YYREEE (reference sequence). This CDR3 is 14 amino acids long. This chain's CDR3 is CASSLDPGLSEQYF. DNA of the CDR3: TGTGCCAGCAGCTTGGATCCGGGTCTGAGCGAGCAGTACTTC.

V gene TRBV5-1 combines with J gene TRBJ2-7; 8 bases agree with TRBD2. V dropped 2 bases and J dropped 3; count of bases not matched to a gene: 1. Germline assignment: CDR1 SGHRS and CDR2 YFSETQ. There are 13 residues in the CDR3. The CDR3 is CASSLAGVYEQYF. CDR3 bases: TGCGCCAGCAGCTTAGCGGGAGTCTACGAGCAGTACTTC.

The rearrangement uses TRBV27 and TRBJ2-1; 13 positions match TRBD2. Trimming took 6 bases from V and 0 from J; bases not matched to a gene: 2. Germline loops: CDR1 MNHEY, CDR2 SMNVEV (reference sequence). The CDR3 runs to 16 residues. This chain's CDR3 is CASRGLAGLSYNEQFF. DNA of the CDR3: TGTGCCAGCAGGGGACTAGCGGGACTCTCCTACAATGAGCAGTTCTTC.

The CDR3 DNA sequence: TGTGCCGGTAAAGGGACTAGCGGTGCGAACACCGGGGAGCTGTTTTTT. This sequence encodes CAGKGTSGANTGELFF. The V gene is TRBV7-9, the J gene TRBJ2-2; 11 nucleotides match TRBD2. The junction had 8 bases not matched to a gene; V was cut back by 11 bases and J by 0 bases. This CDR3 has 16 residues. Germline CDR1 reads SEHNR; CDR2 reads FQNEAQ (reference sequence).

This chain's CDR3 is CASSPQRGGEQFF. DNA of the CDR3: TGTGCCAGCAGCCCCCAACGAGGCGGGGAGCAGTTCTTC. The genes are TRBV7-3 and TRBJ2-1; maybe TRBD2 (5 bases). The CDR3 consists of 13 residues. The V end lost 5 bases, the J end lost 10 bases, and 15 bases lay between the germline ends. CDR1 SGHTA and CDR2 FQGTGA come from the germline V gene.

The rearrangement uses TRBV6-5 and TRBJ2-7, with D perhaps TRBD2 (5 bases). CDR3 length: 15 residues. Per the germline V gene, CDR1 is MNHEY and CDR2 is SVGAGI. The germline V and J ends were trimmed by 6 bases and 2 bases, with 17 bases remaining between them. The DNA for the CDR3 is TGTGCCAGCAGACCGCGGGCGGAACCTACCTACGAGCAGTACTTC. Translation: CASRPRAEPTYEQYF.

The chain links TRBV19 to TRBJ2-5; 9 bases line up with TRBD1. Trimming removed 8 bases from V and 5 bases from J; junction bases left unmatched: 12. CDR3 length equals 15 residues. Per germline, CDR1 LNHDA and CDR2 SQIVND (reference sequence). The CDR3 sequence is CASSSETGGAETQYF. CDR3 sequence (DNA): TGTGCCAGTTCCTCCGAAACAGGGGGCGCGGAGACCCAGTACTTC.

V and J are TRBV7-9 and TRBJ2-2, with 8 bases that match TRBD2. Germline V gene lookup returns CDR1 SEHNR and CDR2 FQNEAQ (reference sequence). The CDR3 has 16 amino acids. Losses at the gene ends were 5 bases for V and 6 bases for J; bases not matched to a gene: 11. The chain's CDR3 is CASSPAGGAVSGELFF. The CDR3 nucleotides read TGTGCCAGCAGCCCCGCGGGGGGCGCGGTGTCCGGGGAGCTGTTTTTT. The variable domain in full, with the rest retrieved from reference TRBV7-9 and TRBJ2-2, is DTGVSQNPRHKITKRGQNVTFRCDPISEHNRLYWYRQTLGQGPEFLTYFQNEAQLEKSRLLSDRFSAERPKGSFSTLEIQRTEQGDSAMYLCASSPAGGAVSGELFFGEGSRLTVL.